A selection of T cell receptor beta chains follows, all from one sample in a study of cytomegalovirus exposure and HLA in healthy donors. Repertoires were generated with immunoSEQ multiplex PCR, while TCRdb's copy carries only in-frame clones and drops some. The data hold around 130,000 clones, with 7% to 9.5% observed a single time. Sequenced: PBMCs. These receptors were obtained from a middle-aged woman in good health and CMV-seropositive. Each CDR3 is given with its conserved first and last residue. The D gene is left open where the match is weak. Where a row states a size, it is once, few, many or the class of an expanded clone; other rows omit it.

V gene: TRBV5-6; clone size: NA; J gene: TRBJ1-2; CDR3 length: 16; D gene: NA; CDR3 protein: CASSESIGGRNYGYTF; CDR3 DNA: TGTGCCAGCAGCGAATCTATCGGGGGGCGCAACTATGGCTACACCTTC
V gene: TRBV19; clone size: NA; J gene: TRBJ2-7; CDR3 length: 15; D gene: NA; CDR3 protein: CASSIGSTSSYEQYF; CDR3 DNA: TGTGCCAGTAGTATAGGCAGCACTAGCTCCTACGAGCAGTACTTC
V gene: TRBV2; clone size: NA; J gene: TRBJ2-5; CDR3 length: 17; D gene: TRBD1; CDR3 protein: CASTFVRGTGGQETQYF; CDR3 DNA: TGTGCCAGCACCTTCGTAAGGGGGACAGGAGGCCAAGAGACCCAGTACTTC
V gene: TRBV5-4; clone size: few; J gene: TRBJ1-2; CDR3 length: 13; D gene: TRBD1; CDR3 protein: CASSWDREAGYTF; CDR3 DNA: TGTGCCAGCAGCTGGGACAGGGAGGCTGGCTACACCTTC
V gene: TRBV27; clone size: NA; J gene: TRBJ1-2; CDR3 length: 14; D gene: NA; CDR3 protein: CASSLSPGRYGYTF; CDR3 DNA: TGTGCCAGCAGTTTATCCCCGGGTAGATATGGCTACACCTTC
V gene: TRBV5-1; clone size: NA; J gene: TRBJ2-2; CDR3 length: 16; D gene: TRBD2; CDR3 protein: CASSQREKHPTGELFF; CDR3 DNA: TGCGCCAGCAGCCAGCGGGAGAAGCACCCCACCGGGGAGCTGTTTTTT
V gene: TRBV28; clone size: NA; J gene: TRBJ1-5; CDR3 length: 15; D gene: NA; CDR3 protein: CASSSSGYGNQPQHF; CDR3 DNA: TGTGCCAGCAGTAGCTCAGGGTACGGCAATCAGCCCCAGCATTTT
V gene: TRBV30; clone size: NA; J gene: TRBJ1-1; CDR3 length: 14; D gene: NA; CDR3 protein: CAWSGPRVVTEAFF; CDR3 DNA: TGTGCCTGGAGCGGCCCCCGGGTAGTCACTGAAGCTTTCTTT
V gene: TRBV28; clone size: NA; J gene: TRBJ1-2; CDR3 length: 15; D gene: NA; CDR3 protein: CASSSGGRANYGYTF; CDR3 DNA: TGTGCCAGCAGTTCGGGGGGACGGGCGAACTATGGCTACACCTTC
V gene: TRBV5-1; clone size: few; J gene: TRBJ1-1; CDR3 length: 14; D gene: NA; CDR3 protein: CASSPAAWNTEAFF; CDR3 DNA: TGCGCCAGCAGCCCAGCGGCATGGAACACTGAAGCTTTCTTT
V gene: TRBV6-1; clone size: NA; J gene: TRBJ1-2; CDR3 length: 15; D gene: NA; CDR3 protein: CASSETFERRMTYTF; CDR3 DNA: TGTGCCAGCAGTGAAACATTTGAAAGGAGGATGACCTACACCTTC
V gene: TRBV27; clone size: few; J gene: TRBJ2-3; CDR3 length: 13; D gene: NA; CDR3 protein: CASSFGVTDTQYF; CDR3 DNA: TGTGCCAGCAGTTTTGGAGTCACAGATACGCAGTATTTT
V gene: TRBV5-4; clone size: few; J gene: TRBJ2-5; CDR3 length: 15; D gene: TRBD2; CDR3 protein: CASSLRLAGPETQYF; CDR3 DNA: TGTGCCAGCAGCTTAAGACTAGCGGGGCCAGAGACCCAGTACTTC
V gene: TRBV9; clone size: NA; J gene: TRBJ1-1; CDR3 length: 15; D gene: NA; CDR3 protein: CASSVGPGRNTEAFF; CDR3 DNA: TGTGCCAGCAGCGTAGGCCCGGGGAGGAACACTGAAGCTTTCTTT
V gene: TRBV11-2; clone size: NA; J gene: TRBJ1-4; CDR3 length: 14; D gene: NA; CDR3 protein: CASSLDRARQKLFF; CDR3 DNA: TGTGCCAGCAGCTTAGACAGAGCTAGGCAAAAACTGTTTTTT
V gene: TRBV6-5; clone size: NA; J gene: TRBJ2-7; CDR3 length: 14; D gene: NA; CDR3 protein: CASSPQTSTYEQYF; CDR3 DNA: TGTGCCAGCAGTCCCCAGACATCTACCTACGAGCAGTACTTC
V gene: TRBV7-9; clone size: few; J gene: TRBJ1-2; CDR3 length: 16; D gene: NA; CDR3 protein: CASSSTLSRVNYGYTF; CDR3 DNA: TGTGCCAGCAGCTCAACCCTTTCGCGGGTTAACTATGGCTACACCTTC
V gene: TRBV5-1; clone size: few; J gene: TRBJ2-7; CDR3 length: 14; D gene: TRBD1; CDR3 protein: CASSLPGGLYEQYF; CDR3 DNA: TGCGCCAGCAGCCTTCCAGGGGGCCTATACGAGCAGTACTTC
V gene: TRBV7-9; clone size: few; J gene: TRBJ2-3; CDR3 length: 16; D gene: TRBD1; CDR3 protein: CASSHSDRGSTDTQYF; CDR3 DNA: TGTGCCAGCAGCCATAGTGACAGGGGGAGCACAGATACGCAGTATTTT
V gene: TRBV9; clone size: few; J gene: TRBJ2-1; CDR3 length: 14; D gene: NA; CDR3 protein: CASSQEGARNEQFF; CDR3 DNA: TGTGCCAGCAGCCAAGAAGGGGCGCGGAATGAGCAGTTCTTC